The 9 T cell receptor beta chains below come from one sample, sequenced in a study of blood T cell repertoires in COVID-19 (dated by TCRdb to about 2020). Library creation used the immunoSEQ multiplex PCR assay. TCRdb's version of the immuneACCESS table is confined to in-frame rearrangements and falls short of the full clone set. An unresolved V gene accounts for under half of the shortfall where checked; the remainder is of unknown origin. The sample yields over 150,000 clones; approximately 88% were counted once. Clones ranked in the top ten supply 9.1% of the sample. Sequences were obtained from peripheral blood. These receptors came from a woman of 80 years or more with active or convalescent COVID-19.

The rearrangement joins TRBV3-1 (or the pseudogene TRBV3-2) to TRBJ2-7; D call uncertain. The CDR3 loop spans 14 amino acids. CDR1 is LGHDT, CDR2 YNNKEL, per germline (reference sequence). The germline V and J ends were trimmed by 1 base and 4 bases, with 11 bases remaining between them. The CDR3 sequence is CASSQALGEYEQYF. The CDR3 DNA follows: TGTGCCAGCAGCCAAGCCCTAGGTGAGTACGAGCAGTACTTC.

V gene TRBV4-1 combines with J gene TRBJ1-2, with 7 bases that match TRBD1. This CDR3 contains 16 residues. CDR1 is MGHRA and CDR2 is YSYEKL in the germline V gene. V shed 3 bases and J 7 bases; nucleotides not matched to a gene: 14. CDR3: CASSQEGTAATGGYTF. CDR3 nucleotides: TGCGCCAGCAGCCAGGAAGGGACAGCCGCGACGGGTGGCTACACCTTC.

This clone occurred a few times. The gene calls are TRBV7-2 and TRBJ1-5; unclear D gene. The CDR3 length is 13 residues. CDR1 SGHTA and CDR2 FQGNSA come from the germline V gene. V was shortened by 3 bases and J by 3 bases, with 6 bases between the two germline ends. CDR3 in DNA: TGTGCCAGCAGCTTGGGCCCCAATCAGCCCCAGCATTTT. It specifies CASSLGPNQPQHF.

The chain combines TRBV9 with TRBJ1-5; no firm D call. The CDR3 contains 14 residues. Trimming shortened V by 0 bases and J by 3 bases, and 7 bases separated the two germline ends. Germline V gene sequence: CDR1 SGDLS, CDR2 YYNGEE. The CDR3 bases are TGTGCCAGCAGCGTAGGGGCAGACAATCAGCCCCAGCATTTT. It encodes CASSVGADNQPQHF.

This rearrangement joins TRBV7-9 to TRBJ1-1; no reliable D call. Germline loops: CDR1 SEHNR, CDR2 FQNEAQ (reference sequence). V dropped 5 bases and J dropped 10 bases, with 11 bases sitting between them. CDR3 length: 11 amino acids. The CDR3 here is CASSVGVGAFF. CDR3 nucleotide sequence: TGTGCCAGCAGCGTGGGCGTCGGAGCTTTCTTT.

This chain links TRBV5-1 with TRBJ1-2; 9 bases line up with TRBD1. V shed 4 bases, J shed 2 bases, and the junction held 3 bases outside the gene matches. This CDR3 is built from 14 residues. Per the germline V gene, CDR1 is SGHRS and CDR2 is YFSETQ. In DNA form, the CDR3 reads TGCGCCAGCAGCGCCGGGACAGGGAACTATGGCTACACCTTC. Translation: CASSAGTGNYGYTF.

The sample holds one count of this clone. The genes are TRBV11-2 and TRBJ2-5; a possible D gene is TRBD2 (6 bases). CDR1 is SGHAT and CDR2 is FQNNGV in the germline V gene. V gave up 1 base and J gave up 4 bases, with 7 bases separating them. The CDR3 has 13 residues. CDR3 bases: TGTGCCAGCAGCTTAGGCGGGGTAGAGACCCAGTACTTC. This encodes CASSLGGVETQYF. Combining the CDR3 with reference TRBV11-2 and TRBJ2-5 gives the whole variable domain EAGVAQSPRYKIIEKRQSVAFWCNPISGHATLYWYQQILGQGPKLLIQFQNNGVVDDSQLPKDRFSAERLKGVDSTLKIQPAKLEDSAVYLCASSLGGVETQYFGPGTRLLVL.

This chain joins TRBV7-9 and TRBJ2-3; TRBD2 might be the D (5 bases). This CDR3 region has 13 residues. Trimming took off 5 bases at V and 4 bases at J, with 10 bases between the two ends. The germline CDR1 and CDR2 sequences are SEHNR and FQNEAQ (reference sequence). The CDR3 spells CASSPPGADTQYF. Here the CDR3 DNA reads TGTGCCAGCAGCCCCCCCGGGGCAGATACGCAGTATTTT.

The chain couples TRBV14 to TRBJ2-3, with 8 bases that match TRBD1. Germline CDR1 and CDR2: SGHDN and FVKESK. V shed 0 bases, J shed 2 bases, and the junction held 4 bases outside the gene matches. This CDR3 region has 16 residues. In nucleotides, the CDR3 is TGTGCCAGCAGCCAAGATACGGGACAGGTCACAGATACGCAGTATTTT. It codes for CASSQDTGQVTDTQYF.